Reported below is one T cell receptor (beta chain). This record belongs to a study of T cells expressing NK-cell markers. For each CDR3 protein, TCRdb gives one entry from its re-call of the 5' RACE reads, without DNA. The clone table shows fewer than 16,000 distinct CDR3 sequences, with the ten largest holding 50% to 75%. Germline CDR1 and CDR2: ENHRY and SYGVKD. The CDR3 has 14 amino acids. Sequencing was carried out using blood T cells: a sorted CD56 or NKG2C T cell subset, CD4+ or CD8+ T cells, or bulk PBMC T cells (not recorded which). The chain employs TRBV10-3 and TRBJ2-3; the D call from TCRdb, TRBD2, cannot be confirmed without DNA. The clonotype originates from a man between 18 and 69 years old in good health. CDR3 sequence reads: CAISTSGGTDTQYF.